The sequence of this T cell receptor (beta chain) was determined in a study of cytomegalovirus exposure and HLA in healthy donors. Study-level background: There were about 85 million unique TCRs (from HLA-typed donors) in an early data release. Study findings and constraints: According to the study, 150 to 200 TCR beta chains were cytomegalovirus-associated. Among the sequence variants, a highly shared cluster was likely an artifact of sequencing.

Healthy bone marrow donors made up the cohort. V shed 2 bases, J shed 6 bases, and the junction held 5 bases outside the gene matches. Per germline, CDR1 SGHTS and CDR2 YDEGEE. The CDR3 loop spans 15 amino acids. As concerns this clone: The antigen remains undetermined.

The PCR made use of 60 Vbeta and 13 Jbeta primers. Method: immunoSEQ multiplex PCR; TCRdb's copy keeps in-frame clones and lacks some. The table shows 80,000 to 95,000 clones, with about 79% occurring only once. The sequence came from a man in his late teens or twenties in good health and CMV-seropositive. The chain joins TRBV5-8 to TRBJ1-4, with 9 positions matching TRBD1. Sequencing used PBMCs. This CDR3 is CASSLPGQGDEKLFF. The CDR3 DNA follows: TGTGCCAGCAGCTTACCGGGACAGGGCGATGAAAAACTGTTTTTT.